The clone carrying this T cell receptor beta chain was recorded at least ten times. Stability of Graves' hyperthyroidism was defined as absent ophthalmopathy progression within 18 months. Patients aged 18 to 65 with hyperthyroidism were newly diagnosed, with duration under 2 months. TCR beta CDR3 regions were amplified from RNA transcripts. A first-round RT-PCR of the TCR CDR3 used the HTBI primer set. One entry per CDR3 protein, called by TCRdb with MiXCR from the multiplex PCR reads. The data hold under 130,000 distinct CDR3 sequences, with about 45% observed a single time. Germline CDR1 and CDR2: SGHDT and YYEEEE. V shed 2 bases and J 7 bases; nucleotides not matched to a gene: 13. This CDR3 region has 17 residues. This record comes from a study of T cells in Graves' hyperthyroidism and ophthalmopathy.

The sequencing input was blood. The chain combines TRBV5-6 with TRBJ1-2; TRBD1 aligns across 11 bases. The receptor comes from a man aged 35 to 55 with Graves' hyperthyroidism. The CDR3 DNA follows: TGTGCCAGCAGCTTAACTGCCGGGACAGGGGGATCGGGTGGCTACACCTTC. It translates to CASSLTAGTGGSGGYTF.